These T cell receptor beta chains were read from a single sample in a study of blood T cell repertoires in COVID-19. Sequencing was performed with immunoSEQ multiplex PCR; in TCRdb, only in-frame clones are kept and a portion is missing. The sample has some 140,000 clones; about 85% are singletons. Sequences were obtained from peripheral blood. Receptors originate from a woman aged 70-85 years with COVID-19, enrolled during active disease. CDR3s include the opening cysteine and the closing phenylalanine or tryptophan. Each record gives: J gene, CDR3 length, clone size, D gene, V gene, CDR3 DNA, CDR3 protein. The D gene is left open where the match is weak. Clone size appears in some rows only: once, few, many, or a class for an expanded clone.

>TRBJ1-3|14|.|.|TRBV30
TGTGCCTGGAGCTTCATGAGCTCTGGAAACACCATATATTTT
CAWSFMSSGNTIYF
>TRBJ1-1|15|.|TRBD1|TRBV5-1
TGCGCCAGCAGCGGAACAGGGGTTGGGCACACTGAAGCTTTCTTT
CASSGTGVGHTEAFF
>TRBJ2-5|13|.|.|TRBV5-1
TGCGCCAGCAGCTTAGTTAGCGGAGAGACCCAGTACTTC
CASSLVSGETQYF
>TRBJ1-1|14|few|TRBD1|TRBV10-3
TGTGCCATCAGTGGGACAGGGAAGGGGACTGAAGCTTTCTTT
CAISGTGKGTEAFF
>TRBJ1-5|14|.|.|TRBV5-1
TGCGCCAGCAGCTTGGAAGGAGAAAGGTCGCCCCAGCATTTT
CASSLEGERSPQHF
>TRBJ1-2|16|.|.|TRBV9
TGTGCCAGCAGCGTAGAGGTTCTGGGAGAAGGCTATGGCTACACCTTC
CASSVEVLGEGYGYTF
>TRBJ1-3|18|.|TRBD1|TRBV9
TGTGCCAGCAGCGCGACCCCGGGACAGCTCCTCTCTGGAAACACCATATATTTT
CASSATPGQLLSGNTIYF
>TRBJ1-1|15|.|.|TRBV15
TGTGCCACCAGCAGAGTTGGGACAACTGCCACTGAAGCTTTCTTT
CATSRVGTTATEAFF
>TRBJ1-2|12|.|.|TRBV19
TGTGCCAGTCACAGGGAGCCCTATGGCTACACCTTC
CASHREPYGYTF
>TRBJ1-5|14|few|.|TRBV6-5
TGTGCCAGCAGTTACTCGCCAGGCAATCAGCCCCAGCATTTT
CASSYSPGNQPQHF
>TRBJ1-1|14|.|.|TRBV2
TGTGCCAGCAGGGCCGACACCGAACACACTGAAGCTTTCTTT
CASRADTEHTEAFF
>TRBJ2-5|14|.|.|TRBV2
TGTGCCAGCACTTCCCGGAGGGTGGCAGAGACCCAGTACTTC
CASTSRRVAETQYF
>TRBJ2-7|12|few|TRBD1|TRBV5-1
TGCGCCAGCAGCGCCACAGGGGTCGAGCAGTACTTC
CASSATGVEQYF
>TRBJ2-1|17|.|.|TRBV7-2
TGTGCCAGCAGCTTAGGGCCTGGAGGGGACTCCTACAATGAGCAGTTCTTC
CASSLGPGGDSYNEQFF
>TRBJ2-1|16|once|TRBD1|TRBV7-2
TGTGCCAGCAGCCGGAGGGGGGCAGGGGGCATGAATGAGCAGTTCTTC
CASSRRGAGGMNEQFF
>TRBJ2-7|13|.|.|TRBV9
TGTGCCAGCAGCGCGACCACAGGATACGAGCAGTACTTC
CASSATTGYEQYF
>TRBJ1-3|15|.|.|TRBV28
TGTGCCAGCAGTTTAACGAGTTTTTCTGGAAACACCATATATTTT
CASSLTSFSGNTIYF
>TRBJ1-2|15|.|TRBD1|TRBV9
TGTGCCAGCAGCGTAGGTGCGGGACAGGGATATGGCTACACCTTC
CASSVGAGQGYGYTF
>TRBJ2-7|14|.|.|TRBV5-4
TGTGCCAGCAGCTTGGGTTCGGGCTCCTACGAGCAGTACTTC
CASSLGSGSYEQYF
>TRBJ1-6|15|many|.|TRBV25-1
TGTGCCAGCAGTGAATCCGGGACTTATAATTCACCCCTCCACTTT
CASSESGTYNSPLHF
>TRBJ2-5|15|.|.|TRBV5-1
TGCGCCAGCAGCTCACTGGGCCCCGGTGGGGAGACCCAGTACTTC
CASSSLGPGGETQYF